The 23 T cell receptor beta chains below all came from one sample that was sequenced in a study of response to subunit inactivated influenza vaccine. TCRdb used MiXCR to reprocess the RT-PCR reads, holding one entry per CDR3 protein. The sample holds 170,000 or so distinct CDR3 sequences, around 10% seen once. The sample in question was CD8+ T cells sorted from PBMCs, obtained roughly 24 months after vaccination. Every receptor here comes from a man aged 45-69 years who received an inactivated influenza vaccine.

The chain links TRBV7-6 to TRBJ2-3; no reliable D call. Germline CDR1 is SGHVS and CDR2 is FNYEAQ. V lost 5 bases and J lost 1, with 13 bases in between. The CDR3 loop spans 15 amino acids. CDR3 nucleotides: TGTGCCAGCAGCCCGCAAACCACAGGCACAGATACGCAGTATTTT. This encodes CASSPQTTGTDTQYF.

This clonotype was recorded a few times. The chain joins TRBV12-3 or TRBV12-4 to TRBJ2-7, with TRBD1 matching 8 bases. J lost 7 bases, V lost 6 bases, and 8 bases had no gene match. The CDR3 spans 13 residues. The DNA for the CDR3 is TGTGCCAGCAGGCAGCAGGGGGCGCGGGAGCAGTACTTC. Amino acid sequence: CASRQQGAREQYF.

The rearrangement links TRBV10-2 to TRBJ2-1, with TRBD2 identical over 7 bases. Trimming at V came to 4 bases and at J to 7 bases, leaving 16 bases not matched to a gene. Germline V CDR1 and CDR2: WSHSY, SAAADI. The CDR3 consists of 17 residues. The CDR3 coding sequence is TGCGCCAGCAGTGTTTTAGGGGACTACCAGGGCAGGAATGAGCAGTTCTTC. It codes for CASSVLGDYQGRNEQFF.

J is TRBJ1-2 and V is TRBV20-1; unclear D gene. Germline lookup yields CDR1 DFQATT and CDR2 SNEGSKA (reference sequence). Trimming cost V 2 bases and J 2 bases, with 18 bases left between them. The CDR3 contains 16 residues. The CDR3 loop reads CSARTLNYSHNYGYTF. The CDR3 bases are TGCAGTGCTAGAACCCTAAACTACAGTCACAACTATGGCTACACCTTC.

This clonotype was seen only a few times. This chain joins TRBV24-1 and TRBJ2-1; no reliable D call. With 0 bases removed from V and 6 bases from J, the gap between germline ends came to 8 bases. CDR1 KGHDR and CDR2 SFDVKD come from the germline V gene. The length of the CDR3 is 14 residues. The CDR3 nucleotides are TGTGCCACCAGTGATTTGTACGGAGCCAATGAGCAGTTCTTC. It translates to CATSDLYGANEQFF.

There are a few counts of this clonotype. V usage is TRBV4-3 and J usage is TRBJ2-2; no definite D call. The V end was cut by 3 bases, the J end by 1 base, with 9 bases between. Germline CDR1 LGHNA, CDR2 YSLEER. The CDR3 has 15 residues. Here the CDR3 DNA reads TGCGCCAGCAGCCACTTCCTGTTGAACACCGGGGAGCTGTTTTTT. Residues: CASSHFLLNTGELFF.

The chain has TRBV20-1 and TRBJ2-7; 7 nucleotides line up with TRBD2. The CDR3 covers 11 residues. The germline V gene has CDR1 DFQATT and CDR2 SNEGSKA (reference sequence). V trimming: 2 bases; J trimming: 7 bases; junction bases outside the gene matches: 2. The CDR3 region has the DNA TGCAGTGCTAGAAGCGGGGCGGAGCAGTACTTC. As protein: CSARSGAEQYF.

The V and J genes are TRBV4-1 and TRBJ2-7; 10 positions agree with TRBD2. CDR3 size: 17 residues. J lost 7 bases, V lost 4 bases, and 16 bases had no gene match. CDR1 is MGHRA and CDR2 is YSYEKL in the germline V gene. Written as DNA, the CDR3 is TGCGCCAGCAGCCTCGCGGTCAGCCTAGCGGGGGCGGGGGAGCAGTACTTC. This codes for CASSLAVSLAGAGEQYF.

This clonotype showed up just a few times. The genes are TRBV12-3 or TRBV12-4 and TRBJ2-5, with unresolved D. V was clipped by 3 bases and J by 1 base, with 9 bases between them. There are 14 residues in the CDR3. The CDR3 sequence is CASSFSQVQETQYF. The CDR3 nucleotides are TGTGCCAGCAGTTTCTCTCAGGTCCAAGAGACCCAGTACTTC.

The rearrangement links TRBV10-3 to TRBJ2-7; TRBD1 aligns across 9 bases. CDR1 and CDR2 from the germline V gene are ENHRY and SYGVKD. The CDR3 extends over 15 amino acids. Trimming cost V 1 base and J 1 base; bases outside gene matches: 2. The CDR3 DNA reads as TGTGCCATCAGTGAGTTGGGACAGGGATCCTACGAGCAGTACTTC. This sequence encodes CAISELGQGSYEQYF.

The CDR3: CASSIAYGSTYEQYF. DNA of the CDR3: TGTGCCAGTAGTATAGCGTACGGCTCTACCTACGAGCAGTACTTC. The rearrangement joins TRBV19 to TRBJ2-7, with D unresolved. The CDR3 contains 15 residues. Germline V gene data show CDR1 as LNHDA and CDR2 as SQIVND (reference sequence). V lost 1 base and J lost 2, with 12 bases in between.

This clonotype was seen many times. V gene TRBV7-6 combines with J gene TRBJ1-1; maybe TRBD1 (5 bases). With 2 bases removed from V and 5 bases from J, the gap between germline ends came to 21 bases. This CDR3 has 17 residues. CDR1 and CDR2 from the germline V gene are SGHVS and FNYEAQ. CDR3 in DNA: TGTGCCAGCAGCTTAACGTGGCAGGGTGAAGGGGTGACTGAAGCTTTCTTT. Translation: CASSLTWQGEGVTEAFF. The full variable domain, rest sourced from reference TRBV7-6 and TRBJ1-1, is GAGVSQSPRYKVTKRGQDVALRCDPISGHVSLYWYRQALGQGPEFLTYFNYEAQQDKSGLPNDRFSAERPEGSISTLTIQRTEQRDSAMYRCASSLTWQGEGVTEAFFGQGTRLTVV.

This clonotype was counted ten times or more. The chain carries TRBV6-2 or TRBV6-3 and TRBJ2-5; 7 nucleotides line up with TRBD1. CDR1 and CDR2 from the germline V gene are MNHEY and SVGEGT. This CDR3 comprises 15 residues. The V segment lost 0 bases and the J segment 4 bases; nucleotides outside the gene matches: 5. CDR3 amino acids: CASSYSWQGVETQYF. The CDR3 DNA reads TGTGCCAGCAGTTACTCGTGGCAGGGGGTAGAGACCCAGTACTTC.

This clonotype appeared a few times. The rearrangement joins TRBV21-1 to TRBJ2-5. TRBV21-1 is classified as a pseudogene. The CDR3 has 13 residues. In DNA, the CDR3 is TGTGCCAGCAGCAAAGGGGCTCACGAGACCCAGTACTTC. Residues: CASSKGAHETQYF.

This clonotype was counted only a few times. V is TRBV21-1 and J is TRBJ2-4; the DNA was not compared with TRBD1, the D call given in the table. TRBV21-1 is a pseudogene segment. CDR3 length: 15 amino acids. Written as DNA, the CDR3 is TGTGCCAGCAGCATGGACAGACGACTAAAAAACATTCAGTACTTC. This sequence encodes CASSMDRRLKNIQYF.

The chain couples TRBV20-1 to TRBJ2-2; 10 bases align to TRBD1. Per germline, CDR1 DFQATT and CDR2 SNEGSKA (reference sequence). V lost 5 bases and J lost 4; bases outside the gene matches: 1. The CDR3 is 13 residues long. The CDR3 region is CSAWDRGTGELFF. The CDR3 bases are TGCAGTGCTTGGGACAGGGGCACCGGGGAGCTGTTTTTT.

The rearrangement joins TRBV20-1 to TRBJ2-1, with 7 bases aligning to TRBD2. The V gene's germline CDR1 is DFQATT and CDR2 SNEGSKA (reference sequence). V dropped 0 bases and J dropped 7; count of bases not matched to a gene: 6. The CDR3 loop spans 14 amino acids. This CDR3 is CSARDELRENEQFF. CDR3 sequence (DNA): TGCAGTGCTAGAGATGAGTTGCGGGAGAATGAGCAGTTCTTC.

The V call is TRBV4-2, the J call TRBJ1-1; no reliable D call. From germline, CDR1 is LGHNA and CDR2 YNFKEQ. Trimming cost V 1 base and J 3 bases, with 12 bases left between them. The CDR3 has 15 residues. The chain's CDR3 is CASSQGVKGDTEAFF. CDR3 sequence (DNA): TGTGCCAGCAGCCAAGGCGTGAAGGGAGACACTGAAGCTTTCTTT.

This clonotype was seen just once. A read error is likely, as this CDR3 ends without the conserved phenylalanine or tryptophan. V and J are TRBV11-2 and TRBJ2-7; D is unclear. CDR1 and CDR2 from the germline V gene are SGHAT and FQNNGV. With 1 base removed from V and 7 bases from J, the gap between germline ends came to 8 bases. The CDR3 loop spans 12 amino acids. CDR3 residues: CASSLAGVEQYL. The DNA for the CDR3 is TGTGCCAGCAGCTTAGCGGGCGTTGAGCAGTACCTC.

The chain has TRBV6-1 and TRBJ2-2; D remains unclear. The V gene's germline CDR1 is MNHNS and CDR2 SASEGT. V lost 7 bases and J 9 bases, leaving 24 bases between the germline ends. This CDR3 contains 16 residues. CDR3 in amino acids: CASNPTPTPTSWELFF. The DNA of the CDR3 is TGTGCCAGCAACCCTACCCCGACTCCTACCTCCTGGGAGCTGTTTTTT.

The J gene is TRBJ2-7, the V gene TRBV12-3 or TRBV12-4; D assignment may be TRBD1 or TRBD2 (6 bases each). The CDR3 runs 14 residues. V gave up 2 bases and J gave up 3 bases, with 11 bases separating them. The CDR3 loop reads CASSLWGAGYEQYF. DNA for the CDR3: TGTGCCAGCAGTTTATGGGGGGCCGGCTACGAGCAGTACTTC.

This chain uses TRBV3-1 with TRBJ2-5; D remains ambiguous. Germline CDR1 LGHDT, CDR2 YNNKEL (reference sequence). This CDR3 contains 14 residues. Trimming took 2 bases from V and 2 from J, leaving 9 bases between them. This chain's CDR3 is CASSQKGSQETQYF. Written as DNA, the CDR3 is TGTGCCAGCAGCCAAAAGGGATCTCAAGAGACCCAGTACTTC.

This clonotype was seen a few times. The chain couples TRBV19 to TRBJ1-5, with TRBD1 as a possible D gene (6 bases). Trimming removed 5 bases at V and 5 bases at J, with 13 bases between. Looked up from germline, CDR1 is LNHDA and CDR2 is SQIVND (reference sequence). CDR3 length: 14 residues. The CDR3 sequence: CASSWTAGDQPQHF. As DNA, the CDR3 is TGTGCCAGTAGTTGGACAGCGGGGGATCAGCCCCAGCATTTT.